These 30 T cell receptor beta chains were sequenced from one sample in a study of blood T cells in healthy people across ages. Primed by a sample-barcoded 5' primer and a J-beta primer mix, a second PCR proceeded for about 7 to 11 cycles. TCRdb itself ran the 5' RACE reads through MiXCR, one entry per CDR3 protein. This sample yields 750,000 to 950,000 distinct CDR3 sequences, of which about 48% are seen a single time; approximately 40% belongs to the top ten. Material: blood. These receptors were collected from a man at least 80 years old in good health.

The chain couples TRBV5-1 to TRBJ2-7; D may be TRBD1 (6 bases). The CDR3 has 14 residues. V was shortened by 4 bases and J by 6 bases, with 17 bases between the two germline ends. Germline-derived CDR1 and CDR2 are SGHRS and YFSETQ. CDR3 in amino acids: CASSVGTGRAEQYF. In DNA form, the CDR3 reads TGCGCCAGCAGCGTGGGAACAGGGCGGGCCGAGCAGTACTTC.

J is TRBJ2-1 and V is TRBV5-1, with D possibly TRBD1 on 6 matching bases. Germline V gene lookup returns CDR1 SGHRS and CDR2 YFSETQ. V lost 4 bases and J 9 bases, leaving 14 bases between the germline ends. The CDR3 sequence is 13 residues long. The CDR3: CASSDLQGSEQFF. The CDR3 coding sequence is TGCGCCAGCAGCGACCTACAGGGAAGTGAGCAGTTCTTC.

This clonotype was counted only a few times. The rearrangement joins TRBV20-1 to TRBJ2-4; tentatively, D is TRBD1 (6 bases). Near its end, the DNA agrees better with TRBJ2-7, so the J call may be wrong. The CDR3 consists of 16 residues. In germline, CDR1 is DFQATT, CDR2 SNEGSKA (reference sequence). The CDR3 region is CSASNPGDWSQNEQYF. The CDR3 DNA reads TGCAGTGCTAGCAACCCAGGGGATTGGTCGCAGAACGAGCAGTACTTC.

The chain links TRBV5-1 to TRBJ2-1, with 11 bases matching TRBD2. Germline lookup yields CDR1 SGHRS and CDR2 YFSETQ. V was clipped by 5 bases and J by 4 bases; unmatched bases: 8. The CDR3 is 16 amino acids. The CDR3 reads CASSSEGLAVYNEQFF. The CDR3, as DNA: TGCGCCAGCAGTTCGGAGGGACTAGCGGTTTACAATGAGCAGTTCTTC.

The chain joins TRBV6-2 or TRBV6-3 to TRBJ2-7, with D perhaps TRBD2 (5 bases). Trimming left V 6 bases short and J 3 bases short, with 15 bases between. Germline CDR1 is MNHEY and CDR2 is SVGEGT. The CDR3 totals 14 residues. CDR3 sequence (DNA): TGTGCCAGCAGCGCAGGTTGGGAGAACTACGAGCAGTACTTC. Translating gives CASSAGWENYEQYF.

As for this clonotype: This may stem from a read error, because a much larger clone lies one nucleotide away. V is TRBV29-1 and J is TRBJ2-5; D gene ambiguous. Trimming removed 3 bases from V and 2 bases from J, with 7 bases in between. Germline-derived CDR1 and CDR2 are SQVTM and ANQGSEA. The CDR3 covers 12 residues. The CDR3 here is CSVEQIQETQYF. Written as DNA, the CDR3 is TGCAGCGTTGAGCAGATACAAGAGACCCAGTACTTC.

The chain combines TRBV5-1 with TRBJ2-4; 7 nucleotides line up with TRBD1. Judging by the DNA end, TRBJ2-7 fits better; the J call may be wrong. Germline V gives CDR1 SGHRS, CDR2 YFSETQ. The CDR3 consists of 14 residues. DNA for the CDR3: TGCGCCAGCAGCCTGGGACAGCAATACTACGAGCAGTACTTC. Translated, it gives CASSLGQQYYEQYF.

Only a few counts were recorded for this clonotype. DNA for the CDR3: TGTGCCAGCAGACCGCCCCAGGGTGACAAAAACATTCAGTACTTC. This encodes CASRPPQGDKNIQYF. This chain joins TRBV6-2 or TRBV6-3 and TRBJ2-4, with D maybe TRBD1 (5 bases). The CDR3 sequence is 15 residues long. V lost 6 bases, J lost 3 bases, and 15 bases lay in between. The germline V gene encodes CDR1 MNHEY and CDR2 SVGEGT.

About this clonotype itself: This may come from a read error, since a much larger clone is one base off. The chain recombines TRBV7-2 with TRBJ2-4, with a possible D match to TRBD2 (5 bases). Gene TRBJ2-7 matches the end of the DNA better, so the J call may be wrong. Germline loops: CDR1 SGHTA, CDR2 FQGNSA. The CDR3 has 15 amino acids. CDR3 loop: CASSLGTLSSHEQYF. In DNA, the CDR3 is TGTGCCAGCAGCTTAGGGACTCTCAGCTCCCACGAGCAGTACTTC.

This clonotype was observed at least ten times. The chain is built from TRBV18 and TRBJ2-5, with 7 bases matching TRBD1. The junction had 1 base not matched to a gene; V was cut back by 1 base and J by 2 bases. This CDR3 region has 14 residues. Germline CDR1 and CDR2: KGHSH and LQKENI. In nucleotides, the CDR3 is TGTGCCAGCTCACCACGACAGGGACAAGAGACCCAGTACTTC. Encoded protein: CASSPRQGQETQYF.

The chain is built from TRBV5-1 and TRBJ2-7, with D perhaps TRBD1 or TRBD2 (5 bases each). The CDR3 has 11 residues. CDR1 SGHRS and CDR2 YFSETQ come from the germline V gene. The V end lost 6 bases, the J end lost 7 bases, and 11 bases lay between the germline ends. CDR3 protein: CASMRGQEQYF. The DNA for the CDR3 is TGCGCCAGCATGAGGGGCCAGGAGCAGTACTTC.

The chain couples TRBV18 to TRBJ1-6, with no clear D. Germline V gene sequence: CDR1 KGHSH, CDR2 LQKENI. V was clipped by 1 base and J by 10 bases, with 17 bases between them. This CDR3 contains 16 residues. CDR3 amino acids: CASSPRAGMGGSPLHF. CDR3 DNA: TGTGCCAGCTCACCACGGGCCGGGATGGGAGGCTCACCCCTCCACTTT.

CDR3 amino acids: CASKVPGANVLTF. The CDR3 coding sequence is TGTGCCAGCAAGGTCCCTGGGGCCAACGTCCTGACTTTC. The gene calls are TRBV9 and TRBJ2-6; D uncertain. Germline CDR1 SGDLS, CDR2 YYNGEE. Trimming pared 6 bases from V and 2 bases from J, leaving 6 bases between. This CDR3 is built from 13 residues.

The table lists this clonotype with a few counts. V usage is TRBV12-3 or TRBV12-4 and J usage is TRBJ2-3; D might be TRBD1 or TRBD2, each matching 5 bases. This CDR3 comprises 15 residues. The V end was cut by 3 bases, the J end by 14 bases, with 24 bases between. The CDR3 is CASSLAAPGHRYAYF. The CDR3 DNA sequence: TGTGCCAGCAGTTTGGCCGCACCGGGGCACAGATACGCGTATTTT.

The V and J genes are TRBV5-6 and TRBJ1-2; a weak D match, TRBD1 (6 bases). From germline, CDR1 is SGHDT and CDR2 YYEEEE. The germline V and J ends were trimmed by 6 bases and 4 bases, with 16 bases remaining between them. This CDR3 contains 14 residues. The CDR3 is CASNRQDFSYGYTF. CDR3 DNA sequence: TGTGCCAGCAACCGACAGGACTTTTCCTATGGCTACACCTTC.

The J gene is TRBJ2-5, the V gene TRBV7-9; D remains unclear. The CDR3 is 14 amino acids. CDR1 SEHNR and CDR2 FQNEAQ come from the germline V gene (reference sequence). The V end was cut by 1 base, the J end by 11 bases, with 17 bases between. The CDR3 bases are TGTGCCAGCAGCTTAGTACGCTACCACAATGAGCAGTACTTC. It encodes CASSLVRYHNEQYF. Full variable domain (missing parts from reference TRBV7-9 and TRBJ2-5): DTGVSQNPRHKITKRGQNVTFRCDPISEHNRLYWYRQTLGQGPEFLTYFQNEAQLEKSRLLSDRFSAERPKGSFSTLEIQRTEQGDSAMYLCASSLVRYHNEQYFGPGTRLLVL.

The genes are TRBV7-3 and TRBJ2-5; D is ambiguous. Germline-derived CDR1 and CDR2 are SGHTA and FQGTGA. The ends were cut back, 4 bases at V and 2 bases at J, with 11 bases in the middle. This CDR3 is built from 14 residues. CDR3 bases: TGTGCCAGCAGCTCCACGGGCCAACAAGAGACCCAGTACTTC. This codes for CASSSTGQQETQYF.

This sequence joins TRBV12-3 or TRBV12-4 and TRBJ1-2; maybe TRBD1 (5 bases). This CDR3 region has 14 residues. Trimming removed 8 bases at V and 7 bases at J, with 20 bases between. The CDR3 spells CASSLRGARSGYTF. DNA of the CDR3: TGTGCCAGCTCCCTACGCGGGGCGCGGTCTGGCTACACCTTC.

This clonotype was counted a few times. This chain uses TRBV20-1 with TRBJ2-7; tentative D call: TRBD1 (6 bases). CDR3 size: 14 residues. The V end was cut by 2 bases, the J end by 2 bases, with 13 bases between. Germline V CDR1 and CDR2: DFQATT, SNEGSKA (reference sequence). As DNA, the CDR3 is TGCAGTGCTAGAAATCAAAGGGGGACCTACGAGCAGTACTTC. It encodes CSARNQRGTYEQYF.

The gene calls are TRBV5-1 and TRBJ2-1; 7 bases line up with TRBD2. The length of the CDR3 is 16 residues. With 0 bases clipped from V and 2 bases from J, the junction kept 5 bases outside the gene matches. Germline loops: CDR1 SGHRS, CDR2 YFSETQ. The DNA for the CDR3 is TGCGCCAGCAGCTTGGGGGCCGGGAGGACCTACAATGAGCAGTTCTTC. Its translation is CASSLGAGRTYNEQFF.

The chain's CDR3 is CASSARRGAYGYTF. The CDR3 DNA follows: TGTGCCAGCAGCGCCCGAAGGGGCGCCTATGGCTACACCTTC. The chain is built from TRBV21-1 and TRBJ1-2; the table's D call, TRBD1, was not checked against the DNA. TRBV21-1 is assigned pseudogene status. CDR3 length equals 14 residues.

This sequence joins TRBV27 and TRBJ2-5; 9 bases map to TRBD2. Germline CDR1 and CDR2: MNHEY and SMNVEV (reference sequence). The CDR3 loop spans 19 amino acids. V was pared by 4 bases and J by 5 bases, with 20 bases of the junction left unmatched. The CDR3 bases are TGTGCCAGCAGTTCCAGGGTAGCGGGAGACCCAGCCCGGTGGGAGACCCAGTACTTC. Translating it yields CASSSRVAGDPARWETQYF.

The chain has TRBV6-1 and TRBJ2-1; D unclear. Deletions cut 4 bases from V and 1 base from J, with 17 bases between. Germline CDR1 is MNHNS and CDR2 is SASEGT. The CDR3 runs to 17 residues. This CDR3 is CASSAGIGAGSYNEQFF. CDR3 nucleotides: TGTGCCAGCAGTGCCGGAATTGGAGCAGGATCCTACAATGAGCAGTTCTTC.

This clonotype came up a few times. The chain combines TRBV12-3 or TRBV12-4 with TRBJ2-7; D possibly corresponds to TRBD1 (6 bases). V was pared by 1 base and J by 5 bases, with 15 bases between. CDR3 length: 15 amino acids. This chain's CDR3 is CASSLEQGLVNEQYF. CDR3 DNA: TGTGCCAGCAGTTTAGAACAGGGATTGGTCAACGAGCAGTACTTC.

CDR3 in amino acids: CASSYRGRASNEQFF. CDR3 sequence (DNA): TGTGCCAGCAGTTATCGCGGGAGGGCCAGTAATGAGCAGTTCTTC. V usage is TRBV28 and J usage is TRBJ2-1; TRBD2 aligns across 9 bases. From germline, CDR1 is MDHEN and CDR2 SYDVKM. Trimming at V came to 4 bases and at J to 7 bases, leaving 8 bases not matched to a gene. The CDR3 has 15 residues.

The gene calls are TRBV18 and TRBJ1-1; a possible D gene is TRBD1 (5 bases). This CDR3 region has 13 residues. V was shortened by 3 bases and J by 4 bases, with 9 bases between the two germline ends. The germline V gene encodes CDR1 KGHSH and CDR2 LQKENI. In DNA, the CDR3 is TGTGCCAGCTCACCGGACGGGGCCACTGAAGCTTTCTTT. Translated, it gives CASSPDGATEAFF.

This clonotype was observed a single time. The gene calls are TRBV12-3 or TRBV12-4 and TRBJ2-5, with 7 bases lining up with TRBD2. The J segment lost 11 bases and the V segment lost 7 bases, leaving 22 bases of the junction unmatched. CDR3 length: 16 residues. As DNA, the CDR3 is TGTGCCAGCACCCCAAGAGGCGGGAGTGGCTACAATGAGCAGTACTTC. Residues: CASTPRGGSGYNEQYF.

The genes are TRBV5-1 and TRBJ2-1, with D perhaps TRBD2 (6 bases). V lost 3 bases and J lost 9, with 19 bases in between. This CDR3 region has 15 residues. Germline V gives CDR1 SGHRS, CDR2 YFSETQ. The CDR3 is CASSSLGGTSVEQFF. For the CDR3, the DNA is TGCGCCAGCAGCTCCCTTGGCGGGACCTCCGTTGAGCAGTTCTTC.

In its sample, this clonotype was seen a few times. V gene TRBV14 combines with J gene TRBJ1-2; tentatively, D is TRBD1 (5 bases). The CDR3 covers 14 residues. Germline values: CDR1 SGHDN, CDR2 FVKESK. V was trimmed by 4 bases and J by 6 bases, leaving 15 bases between them. The CDR3 spells CASSPSVTGNGYTF. Here the CDR3 DNA reads TGTGCCAGCAGCCCGTCAGTAACAGGAAATGGCTACACCTTC. The full variable domain, rest sourced from reference TRBV14 and TRBJ1-2, is EAGVTQFPSHSVIEKGQTVTLRCDPISGHDNLYWYRRVMGKEIKFLLHFVKESKQDESGMPNNRFLAERTGGTYSTLKVQPAELEDSGVYFCASSPSVTGNGYTFGSGTRLTVV.

This clonotype was found a few times. V usage is TRBV6-5 and J usage is TRBJ1-2; 7 nucleotides match TRBD1. From germline, CDR1 is MNHEY and CDR2 SVGAGI. The length of the CDR3 is 15 residues. V gave up 5 bases and J gave up 4 bases; unmatched junction bases: 10. Here the CDR3 reads CASSDRRPGGYGYTF. CDR3 nucleotide sequence: TGTGCCAGCAGTGATCGAAGGCCAGGGGGCTATGGCTACACCTTC.